Listed below are T cell receptor beta chains from one sample, sequenced in a study of T-cell reconstitution after alpha-beta-depleted transplantation in children. Each CDR3 protein gets one entry after TCRdb re-called the PCR reads with MiXCR. The sample carries 300,000 to 400,000 distinct CDR3 sequences, around 16% recorded once. Sequencing was performed on PBMCs, mostly from graft donor cells, taken 360 days after TCRalphabeta/CD19-depleted stem cell transplant. Receptor source: a male patient aged 2 to 10 who had a stem cell transplant for acute lymphoblastic leukemia, so the T cells may come from the graft donor. Both conserved end residues are part of each CDR3. A D gene is named only where the DNA matches it firmly. Rows give clone size only sometimes, using once, few, many, or a class for an expanded clone.

>TRBJ2-3|TRBD2|.|TRBV5-1
CASSFESGSPDTQYF
TGCGCCAGCAGCTTTGAGAGCGGGAGTCCAGATACGCAGTATTTT
>TRBJ2-5|TRBD1|.|TRBV7-9
CASSLGGTGIWVRQYF
TGTGCCAGCAGCTTAGGAGGGACAGGGATATGGGTCAGGCAGTACTTC
>TRBJ2-7|.|.|TRBV4-3
CASSQRRTVYEQYF
TGCGCCAGCAGCCAACGGAGGACAGTTTACGAGCAGTACTTC
>TRBJ2-1|TRBD2|many|TRBV4-3
CASSQGGLAGVGEQFF
TGCGCCAGCAGCCAAGGAGGGCTAGCGGGAGTCGGTGAGCAGTTCTTC
>TRBJ1-3|.|.|TRBV12-3/TRBV12-4
CASRLRQSSGNTIYF
TGTGCCAGCAGACTTCGACAGAGCTCTGGAAACACCATATATTTT
>TRBJ2-7|.|.|TRBV10-3
CAISEFGNSYEQYF
TGTGCCATCAGTGAGTTCGGAAACTCCTACGAGCAGTACTTC
>TRBJ2-2|TRBD1|few|TRBV4-2
CASSQGGQGITGELFF
TGTGCCAGCAGCCAAGGGGGACAGGGAATCACCGGGGAGCTGTTTTTT
>TRBJ2-3|.|many|TRBV7-9
CASSARTRTDTQYF
TGTGCCAGCAGCGCTCGGACCCGCACAGATACGCAGTATTTT
>TRBJ1-5|.|many|TRBV12-3/TRBV12-4
CASSLRQGNQPQHF
TGTGCCAGCAGTCTGCGACAGGGCAATCAGCCCCAGCATTTT
>TRBJ2-1|.|.|TRBV29-1
CSVEDFGELYNEQFF
TGCAGCGTTGAAGATTTTGGGGAATTATACAATGAGCAGTTCTTC
>TRBJ2-3|.|many|TRBV5-1
CASSWGGFISTDTQYF
TGCGCCAGCAGCTGGGGTGGCTTCATTAGCACAGATACGCAGTATTTT
>TRBJ2-3|.|.|TRBV20-1
CSATQGTDSTDAQYF
TGCAGTGCTACCCAGGGGACCGACAGCACAGATGCGCAGTATTTT
>TRBJ1-1|TRBD1|.|TRBV12-3/TRBV12-4
CASTPRTGVTEAFF
TGTGCCAGCACCCCCCGGACAGGGGTCACTGAAGCTTTCTTT
>TRBJ1-6|.|few|TRBV20-1
CSASRGRGSPLHF
TGCAGTGCATCCCGCGGAAGAGGATCACCCCTCCACTTT
>TRBJ2-7|.|.|TRBV5-5
CASSFRTEVVRPYEQYF
TGTGCCAGCAGCTTCCGCACGGAAGTGGTAAGGCCCTACGAGCAGTACTTC
>TRBJ1-1|TRBD1|.|TRBV20-1
CSARPRGATEAFF
TGCAGTGCTAGACCCAGGGGGGCCACTGAAGCTTTCTTT
>TRBJ2-1|.|few|TRBV29-1
CSVEEGGLQFF
TGCAGCGTCGAAGAGGGGGGACTACAGTTCTTC
>TRBJ2-1|TRBD1|few|TRBV4-3
CASSFYRGQGDNEQFF
TGCGCCAGCAGCTTCTACAGGGGACAGGGGGACAATGAGCAGTTCTTC
>TRBJ2-7|.|many|TRBV4-2
CASSQDPQGTYEQYF
TGTGCCAGCAGCCAAGACCCGCAGGGTACTTACGAGCAGTACTTC
>TRBJ2-1|TRBD2|few|TRBV29-1
CSVLALAGGPDEQFF
TGCAGCGTCCTTGCGCTAGCGGGAGGGCCAGACGAGCAGTTCTTC
>TRBJ2-1|TRBD2|few|TRBV7-3
CASSRRRGDEQFF
TGTGCCAGCAGCCGCCGACGGGGGGATGAGCAGTTCTTC
>TRBJ2-3|.|few|TRBV9
CASSVGLVADTQYF
TGTGCCAGCAGCGTAGGGCTAGTCGCAGATACGCAGTATTTT
>TRBJ1-6|.|.|TRBV27
CASSAEHSYNSPLHF
TGTGCCAGCAGCGCAGAGCACTCCTATAATTCACCCCTCCACTTT
>TRBJ1-3|.|.|TRBV4-1
CASSQETGRFSGNTIYF
TGCGCCAGCAGCCAAGAGACGGGGCGATTCTCTGGAAACACCATATATTTT
>TRBJ2-5|.|.|TRBV28
CASSPRTGTRQETQYF
TGTGCCAGCAGTCCGAGGACCGGGACACGACAAGAGACCCAGTACTTC
>TRBJ1-1|.|.|TRBV4-1
CASSHPAGGKGTEAFF
TGCGCCAGCAGTCACCCGGCGGGGGGAAAGGGCACTGAAGCTTTCTTT
>TRBJ2-2|TRBD1|.|TRBV4-3
CASSQNGPGGYTGELFF
TGCGCCAGCAGCCAAAACGGGCCAGGGGGCTACACCGGGGAGCTGTTTTTT
>TRBJ2-1|.|.|TRBV11-1
CASSLASGDYNEQFF
TGTGCCAGCAGCTTGGCTTCCGGGGATTACAATGAGCAGTTCTTC
>TRBJ1-1|.|few|TRBV12-3/TRBV12-4
CASSLRGGRTEAFF
TGTGCCAGCAGTCTCCGGGGAGGGCGAACTGAAGCTTTCTTT
>TRBJ2-1|.|few|TRBV9
CASSVNRGEQFF
TGTGCCAGCAGCGTAAACCGGGGTGAGCAGTTCTTC
>TRBJ2-2|.|few|TRBV27
CASSTITGELFF
TGTGCCAGCAGCACCATTACCGGGGAGCTGTTTTTT
>TRBJ2-7|TRBD2|.|TRBV28
CASSQWTSTYEQYF
TGTGCCAGCAGTCAATGGACTAGCACCTACGAGCAGTACTTC
>TRBJ2-7|.|many|TRBV12-3/TRBV12-4
CASSPLGYEQYF
TGTGCCAGCAGCCCTCTAGGCTACGAGCAGTACTTC
>TRBJ1-1|.|.|TRBV5-1
CASSVGHQNTEAFF
TGCGCCAGCAGCGTGGGACACCAGAACACTGAAGCTTTCTTT
>TRBJ2-7|.|many|TRBV10-3
CAISPGPIPYEQYF
TGTGCCATCAGTCCGGGCCCCATCCCCTACGAGCAGTACTTC
>TRBJ2-1|.|few|TRBV3-1
CASSQFGGRGTTYNEQFF
TGTGCCAGCAGCCAATTCGGTGGGAGAGGGACCACCTACAATGAGCAGTTCTTC
>TRBJ2-1|.|many|TRBV27
CASSLWLAPNYNEQFF
TGTGCCAGCAGTTTATGGCTAGCGCCTAATTACAATGAGCAGTTCTTC
>TRBJ2-3|.|few|TRBV6-5
CASSYMIAGTDTQYF
TGTGCCAGCAGTTACATGATAGCGGGCACAGATACGCAGTATTTT
>TRBJ2-7|.|few|TRBV21-1
CASSKGQGAYEQYF
TGTGCCAGCAGCAAAGGGCAGGGGGCTTACGAGCAGTACTTC
>TRBJ2-1|.|.|TRBV11-2
CASSLVPGGVNEQFF
TGTGCCAGCAGCTTAGTTCCCGGAGGTGTCAATGAGCAGTTCTTC
>TRBJ2-1|.|many|TRBV12-3/TRBV12-4
CASSLIGGANEQFF
TGTGCCAGCAGTTTAATTGGGGGGGCCAATGAGCAGTTCTTC
>TRBJ2-6|.|.|TRBV9
CASSAEVRLGANVLTF
TGTGCCAGCAGCGCAGAAGTCCGCCTTGGGGCCAACGTCCTGACTTTC
>TRBJ1-5|.|few|TRBV24-1
CATSDAWGGLGQPQHF
TGTGCCACCAGTGATGCCTGGGGGGGCTTAGGCCAGCCCCAGCATTTT
>TRBJ1-6|.|many|TRBV2
CASSVRQGHSPLHF
TGTGCCAGCAGTGTCCGGCAGGGTCATTCACCCCTCCACTTT
>TRBJ2-2|TRBD2|.|TRBV7-8
CASSYETSGRASNTGELFF
TGTGCCAGCAGCTACGAGACTAGCGGGAGGGCCTCGAACACCGGGGAGCTGTTTTTT
>TRBJ1-1|.|.|TRBV6-6
CASRGDTEAFF
TGTGCCAGCAGGGGGGACACTGAAGCTTTCTTT
>TRBJ2-2|.|.|TRBV5-1
CASSLLGDTGELFF
TGCGCCAGCAGCTTGTTAGGGGACACCGGGGAGCTGTTTTTT